This T cell receptor (beta chain) was recorded in a study of radiation and T cells in renal cell carcinoma. Study overall: Nephrectomy followed 15 Gy stereotactic body radiation by 4 weeks. Study observations and caveats: No pretreatment tumor biopsies were available for baseline clonotypes.

Germline loops: CDR1 SGHRS, CDR2 YFSETQ. The CDR3 consists of 16 residues. After removal of 1 base from V and 4 bases from J, the junction contained 7 bases not matched to a gene. Time point meaning: baseline pretreatment blood. Treatment here: 15 Gy SBRT to primary tumor, nephrectomy 4 weeks later. Serial blood draws occurred at baseline and 2 and 4 weeks post-SBRT. This renal cell carcinoma was of the clear cell type. The method was immunoSEQ multiplex PCR; TCRdb's version includes in-frame clones alone and lacks a portion of them. The sample lists about 88,000 clones, around 88% occurring once. As regards this clone: The antigen remains unidentified.

This material consisted of blood, taken from a patient whose treatment included radiotherapy and nephrectomy. The sequence was collected from a man in his forties or fifties with renal cell carcinoma. The V call is TRBV5-1, the J call TRBJ2-2, with 7 bases matching TRBD2. CDR3 sequence reads: CASSLLTGGVTGELFF. The CDR3 DNA sequence: TGCGCCAGCAGCTTGCTAACGGGAGGAGTCACCGGGGAGCTGTTTTTT. Based on the CDR3 plus reference TRBV5-1 and TRBJ2-2, the full variable domain is KAGVTQTPRYLIKTRGQQVTLSCSPISGHRSVSWYQQTPGQGLQFLFEYFSETQRNKGNFPGRFSGRQFSNSRSEMNVSTLELGDSALYLCASSLLTGGVTGELFFGEGSRLTVL.